These 28 T cell receptor beta chains were all obtained from the same sample, sequenced in a study of T cells after yellow fever vaccination. Using its own MiXCR run on the 5' RACE reads, TCRdb lists one record per CDR3 protein. There are 400,000 or so distinct CDR3 sequences in the sample; under 14% occur only once, and more than 15% lies in the top ten. The sequencing here drew on PBMCs, taken on the day of the first yellow fever vaccination. The receptors shown here come from a man aged 18 to 30 who received the YFV17D yellow fever vaccine.

To note about this clonotype: In this CDR3 the conserved last residue, phenylalanine or tryptophan, is missing, so a read error is likely. This chain connects TRBV20-1 to TRBJ2-7; either TRBD1 or TRBD2 may supply D (6 bases each). The CDR3 runs to 12 residues. The germline V gene has CDR1 DFQATT and CDR2 SNEGSKA (reference sequence). V lost 7 bases to trimming and J lost 0 bases, with 10 bases between them. DNA for the CDR3: TGCAGTGGTGGAGGGGGCTCCTACGAGCAGTACTCC. It codes for CSGGGGSYEQYS.

The gene calls are TRBV12-3 or TRBV12-4 and TRBJ2-3; 7 bases map to TRBD1. CDR3 length equals 13 residues. After removal of 5 bases from V and 2 bases from J, the junction contained 1 base not matched to a gene. CDR3 loop: CASSDRVTDTQYF. DNA of the CDR3: TGTGCCAGCAGTGACAGGGTCACAGATACGCAGTATTTT.

This clonotype showed up many times. This rearrangement joins TRBV12-3 or TRBV12-4 to TRBJ2-7; the match to TRBD1 covers 8 bases. V trimming: 6 bases; J trimming: 3 bases; junction bases outside the gene matches: 7. The CDR3 extends over 14 amino acids. CDR3 protein: CASSPGTGDYEQYV. CDR3 nucleotide sequence: TGTGCCAGCAGCCCCGGGACAGGAGACTACGAGCAGTACGTC.

This clonotype was seen a few times. This chain links TRBV7-9 with TRBJ1-4; perhaps TRBD1 as D (5 bases). The CDR3 has 17 amino acids. The V gene's germline CDR1 is SEHNR and CDR2 FQNEAQ (reference sequence). The V and J ends lost 1 base and 2 bases respectively, with 14 bases between them. CDR3 sequence: CASSLGIGGPTNEKLFF. The CDR3 region has the DNA TGTGCCAGCAGCTTAGGGATTGGGGGTCCGACTAATGAAAAACTGTTTTTT.

This clonotype occurred a few times. The chain uses TRBV12-3 or TRBV12-4 and TRBJ2-3; D may be TRBD1 or TRBD2 (6 bases each). Trimming took 2 bases from V and 1 from J, leaving 13 bases between them. This CDR3 spans 16 amino acids. The DNA for the CDR3 is TGTGCCAGCAGTTTATGGTTCGGGGGCGGCACAGATACGCAGTATTTT. This codes for CASSLWFGGGTDTQYF.

This clonotype was counted a few times. The chain recombines TRBV5-5 with TRBJ2-2, with D hard to call. Trimming took off 2 bases at V and 1 base at J, with 6 bases between the two ends. The CDR3 has 14 residues. Looked up from germline, CDR1 is SGHKS and CDR2 is YYEKEE (reference sequence). The CDR3 here is CASSFGVNTGELFF. CDR3 DNA: TGTGCCAGCAGCTTCGGCGTGAACACCGGGGAGCTGTTTTTT.

In its sample, this clonotype was seen a few times. The V and J genes are TRBV4-2 and TRBJ1-3, with no clear D. V was trimmed by 0 bases and J by 1 base, leaving 13 bases between them. Germline V gene lookup returns CDR1 LGHNA and CDR2 YNFKEQ. The CDR3 is 17 residues long. The CDR3 reads CASSQELTGSSGNTIYF. CDR3 nucleotide sequence: TGTGCCAGCAGCCAAGAACTAACCGGTTCATCTGGAAACACCATATATTTT.

The chain carries TRBV6-5 and TRBJ1-2; no clear D. Germline assignment: CDR1 MNHEY and CDR2 SVGAGI. Trimming pared 2 bases from V and 8 bases from J, leaving 12 bases between. CDR3 size: 13 residues. CDR3 sequence reads: CASSYNREGGYTF. CDR3 in DNA: TGTGCCAGCAGTTACAACCGGGAGGGCGGCTACACCTTC.

About this clonotype itself: This may be a read error, as it is one base from a much larger clone. The chain has TRBV20-1 and TRBJ1-4, with D uncertain. This CDR3 spans 14 amino acids. CDR1 DFQATT and CDR2 SNEGSKA come from the germline V gene (reference sequence). V was clipped by 5 bases and J by 7 bases, with 17 bases between them. The chain's CDR3 is CSAGHGHRGEKLFF. CDR3 DNA: TGCAGTGCTGGGCACGGGCACCGAGGTGAAAAACTGTTTTTT.

The CDR3 sequence: CASSPPGTENEKLFF. The CDR3 nucleotides are TGTGCCAGCAGTCCACCCGGGACGGAGAATGAAAAACTGTTTTTT. This sequence joins TRBV6-1 and TRBJ1-4; tentative D call: TRBD1 (5 bases). CDR3 size: 15 residues. Germline assignment: CDR1 MNHNS and CDR2 SASEGT. V was clipped by 5 bases and J by 5 bases, with 15 bases between them.

This clonotype was recorded many times. The chain uses TRBV5-4 and TRBJ1-1; D is unclear. There are 12 residues in the CDR3. Trimming removed 0 bases from V and 1 base from J, with 1 base in between. Germline values: CDR1 SGHNT, CDR2 YYREEE (reference sequence). The CDR3 spells CASSLANTEAFF. The DNA of the CDR3 is TGTGCCAGCAGCTTGGCGAACACTGAAGCTTTCTTT.

This clonotype was counted between two and nine times. This sequence joins TRBV5-4 and TRBJ1-1; D gene ambiguous. The germline V and J ends were trimmed by 0 bases and 1 base, with 7 bases remaining between them. This CDR3 spans 14 amino acids. Germline values: CDR1 SGHNT, CDR2 YYREEE (reference sequence). CDR3 in amino acids: CASSLVAGNTEAFF. The CDR3 DNA is TGTGCCAGCAGCTTGGTAGCGGGGAACACTGAAGCTTTCTTT.

This clonotype was recorded at least ten times. The chain combines TRBV5-1 with TRBJ2-3; tentatively, D is TRBD2 (6 bases). Trimming left V 5 bases short and J 1 base short, with 8 bases between. The germline gives CDR1 SGHRS, CDR2 YFSETQ. This CDR3 spans 13 amino acids. Here the CDR3 reads CASRWGGTDTQYF. The DNA for the CDR3 is TGCGCCAGCAGGTGGGGGGGCACAGATACGCAGTATTTT.

The rearrangement links TRBV6-2 or TRBV6-3 to TRBJ1-1; D ambiguous. This CDR3 region has 15 residues. Trimming left V 6 bases short and J 5 bases short, with 19 bases between. Germline lookup yields CDR1 MNHEY and CDR2 SVGEGT. CDR3 in DNA: TGTGCCAGCAGACTCACTACAGCGGCGGGGACTGAAGCTTTCTTT. Encoded protein: CASRLTTAAGTEAFF.

This rearrangement joins TRBV29-1 to TRBJ2-1; D tentatively fits TRBD1 or TRBD2 (5 bases each). The CDR3 is 14 amino acids. Germline V gene data show CDR1 as SQVTM and CDR2 as ANQGSEA. V was pared by 5 bases and J by 6 bases, with 17 bases between. The CDR3 sequence: CSVRKLRDRNEQFF. The CDR3 DNA reads TGCAGCGTTAGAAAATTACGGGACCGCAATGAGCAGTTCTTC.

This chain joins TRBV3-1 and TRBJ2-3; 13 positions agree with TRBD2. The V gene end was trimmed by 1 base and the J gene end by 5 bases; junction bases not matched to a gene: 0. The CDR3 has 15 residues. In germline, CDR1 is LGHDT, CDR2 YNNKEL (reference sequence). In DNA, the CDR3 is TGTGCCAGCAGCCAAGGGACTAGCGGGGGAGATACGCAGTATTTT. Translating it yields CASSQGTSGGDTQYF.

The sample holds a few counts of this clonotype. The rearrangement links TRBV12-3 or TRBV12-4 to TRBJ1-5; possible D gene TRBD1, 5 bases. CDR3 length: 12 amino acids. V was trimmed by 6 bases and J by 9 bases, leaving 12 bases between them. The DNA for the CDR3 is TGTGCCAGCAGATATGAGGGGCGGCCCCAGCATTTT. This sequence encodes CASRYEGRPQHF.

There are a few counts of this clonotype. The genes are TRBV5-4 and TRBJ2-3, with TRBD1 as a possible D gene (6 bases). The CDR3 covers 15 residues. V lost 4 bases to trimming and J lost 0 bases, with 12 bases between them. Germline V gene lookup returns CDR1 SGHNT and CDR2 YYREEE (reference sequence). CDR3 amino acids: CASSAGQSSTDTQYF. CDR3 nucleotide sequence: TGTGCCAGCAGCGCCGGACAGTCTAGCACAGATACGCAGTATTTT.

This clonotype was detected ten times or more. The gene calls are TRBV6-5 and TRBJ2-1, with TRBD2 identical over 9 bases. V trimming: 6 bases; J trimming: 7 bases; junction bases outside the gene matches: 10. Looked up from germline, CDR1 is MNHEY and CDR2 is SVGAGI. There are 15 residues in the CDR3. CDR3 in amino acids: CASSHLAGGFNEQFF. The CDR3 coding sequence is TGTGCCAGCAGCCACCTCGCGGGGGGGTTTAATGAGCAGTTCTTC.

The table lists this clonotype with a few counts. The chain carries TRBV29-1 and TRBJ2-2, with 12 bases fitting TRBD2. Per germline, CDR1 SQVTM and CDR2 ANQGSEA. The CDR3 is 17 amino acids. Trimming cost V 1 base and J 5 bases; bases outside gene matches: 8. The CDR3: CSVEGLAGGPGTGELFF. CDR3 sequence (DNA): TGCAGCGTTGAAGGCCTAGCGGGGGGGCCTGGGACCGGGGAGCTGTTTTTT.

This clonotype turned up a few times. The chain combines TRBV7-9 with TRBJ1-5; no clear D. The CDR3 has 13 amino acids. The V end was cut by 5 bases, the J end by 6 bases, with 11 bases between. CDR1 and CDR2 from the germline V gene are SEHNR and FQNEAQ (reference sequence). CDR3 in amino acids: CASSPRSGQPQHF. The CDR3 DNA sequence: TGTGCCAGCAGCCCCCGGTCAGGTCAGCCCCAGCATTTT. Based on the CDR3 plus reference TRBV7-9 and TRBJ1-5, the full variable domain is DTGVSQNPRHKITKRGQNVTFRCDPISEHNRLYWYRQTLGQGPEFLTYFQNEAQLEKSRLLSDRFSAERPKGSFSTLEIQRTEQGDSAMYLCASSPRSGQPQHFGDGTRLSIL.

The chain couples TRBV4-1 to TRBJ2-2; TRBD1 matches at 7 bases. CDR3 length: 18 residues. Germline V CDR1 and CDR2: MGHRA, YSYEKL. Trimming cost V 4 bases and J 0 bases; bases outside gene matches: 11. The CDR3 loop reads CASSPRGLPLANTGELFF. As DNA, the CDR3 is TGCGCCAGCAGCCCGAGGGGGCTACCCCTCGCGAACACCGGGGAGCTGTTTTTT.

This clonotype was counted between two and nine times. The gene calls are TRBV29-1 and TRBJ2-7, with D possibly matching TRBD1 (7 bases). The CDR3 length is 12 residues. V was shortened by 7 bases and J by 0 bases, with 10 bases between the two germline ends. Germline CDR1 is SQVTM and CDR2 is ANQGSEA. For the CDR3, the DNA is TGCAGCGCAGGGGGGAGCTCCTACGAGCAGTACTTC. Amino acids: CSAGGSSYEQYF.

The chain links TRBV20-1 to TRBJ1-5; perhaps TRBD1 as D (5 bases). The V gene's germline CDR1 is DFQATT and CDR2 SNEGSKA (reference sequence). CDR3 size: 15 residues. V lost 6 bases and J 0 bases, leaving 15 bases between the germline ends. The CDR3 here is CSAPGPLDSNQPQHF. In DNA, the CDR3 is TGCAGTGCCCCGGGACCCCTCGATAGCAATCAGCCCCAGCATTTT.

This clonotype was observed a handful of times. V gene TRBV11-2 combines with J gene TRBJ2-1; the match to TRBD2 covers 10 bases. Trimming at V came to 6 bases and at J to 7 bases, leaving 9 bases not matched to a gene. The CDR3 runs 15 residues. Looked up from germline, CDR1 is SGHAT and CDR2 is FQNNGV. CDR3 DNA: TGTGCCAGCAGAAGGGGAGCGGGGGGGCCGAATGAGCAGTTCTTC. Translating gives CASRRGAGGPNEQFF.

The V gene is TRBV3-1, the J gene TRBJ2-1, with 9 nucleotides matching TRBD2. The CDR3 covers 16 residues. Unmatched junction bases numbered 9, after V lost 1 base and J lost 8 bases. The V gene's germline CDR1 is LGHDT and CDR2 YNNKEL (reference sequence). The CDR3, as DNA: TGTGCCAGCAGCCAAGCAAGGCGGGGGGGAGAGGATGAGCAGTTCTTC. This sequence encodes CASSQARRGGEDEQFF.

The V call is TRBV7-2, the J call TRBJ2-2, with 12 bases fitting TRBD2. J was trimmed by 6 bases and V by 6 bases; bases with no gene match: 2. From germline, CDR1 is SGHTA and CDR2 FQGNSA. CDR3 length: 14 amino acids. The DNA of the CDR3 is TGTGCCAGCAGACTAGCGGGGGGCTCCGGGGAGCTGTTTTTT. Translated, it gives CASRLAGGSGELFF.

This clonotype was picked up many times. The genes are TRBV20-1 and TRBJ2-1, with 8 bases aligning to TRBD2. V shed 7 bases, J shed 2 bases, and the junction held 7 bases outside the gene matches. Germline assignment: CDR1 DFQATT and CDR2 SNEGSKA (reference sequence). The length of the CDR3 is 14 residues. CDR3 amino acids: CSVLYGGAYNEQFF. The CDR3 DNA follows: TGCAGTGTCCTCTACGGGGGGGCCTACAATGAGCAGTTCTTC.